This TCR beta chain was recovered during a study of T cell repertoires in cytomegalovirus infection. Study details: Both CMV infection and a matching HLA type were indicated by public TCR beta signatures.

Study-wide results and limits: Pooled public TCR beta family frequency picked out CMV carriers with the relevant HLA. Ex vivo responses were dominated by HLA-C-restricted CMV-specific TCR beta clonotypes.

TCRdb fed the reads into MiXCR, producing one record per CDR3 protein. The sample lists roughly 300,000 distinct CDR3 sequences; 9.5% were seen once. The germline V gene has CDR1 SGHTA and CDR2 FQGNSA. There are 14 residues in the CDR3. With V trimmed by 5 bases and J by 8 bases, 10 bases remained unmatched. This clonotype has a count of ten or more. Its antigen is undetermined. Sequencing was carried out using PBMCs. The chain carries TRBV7-2 and TRBJ1-1; 8 nucleotides align to TRBD1. The receptor was derived from a human donor in good health (CMV status not recorded). Some clones in this sample may be carry-over from other donors' samples. The CDR3 reads CASSAAGGVKEAFF. The CDR3 DNA reads TGTGCCAGCAGCGCCGCAGGGGGCGTAAAGGAAGCTTTCTTT.